This T cell receptor (beta chain) was sequenced for a study of T cell changes during pregnancy in multiple sclerosis. Sequencing used immunoSEQ multiplex PCR; TCRdb keeps in-frame clones, though not all of them. The data contain about 60,000 clones, 91% of them singletons. The CDR3 contains 16 residues. J gave up 0 bases and V 6 bases, and 8 bases lay outside the gene matches. Germline V gene data show CDR1 as ENHRY and CDR2 as SYGVKD. Specimen: CD4+ T cells from peripheral blood mononuclear cells, collected after pregnancy. This TCR came from a female donor in good health, enrolled as a control in a pregnancy study. This chain links TRBV10-3 with TRBJ2-1, with 7 nucleotides matching TRBD1. The CDR3 DNA follows: TGTGCCATCAGCCCCCCCGGGGACAGCTCCTACAATGAGCAGTTCTTC. This gives the protein CAISPPGDSSYNEQFF.